This is a list of T cell receptor beta chains from one sample in a study of vaccination effects on CD4 cells after COVID-19. These receptors' targets are unknown. The data were produced by immunoSEQ multiplex PCR, yet TCRdb's version contains in-frame clones alone and is incomplete. The table shows fewer than 35,000 clones, with roughly four fifths occurring only once. The source material was CD4+ T cells from PBMCs cultured with HCoV-229E spike peptides, sampled after COVID-19 vaccination. These receptors were obtained from a human donor who received a COVID-19 vaccine. Each CDR3 is given with its conserved first and last residue. Each record gives: J gene, CDR3 length, clone size, D gene, V gene, CDR3 DNA, CDR3 protein. A D gene is named only where the DNA matches it firmly. Clone size, where shown, is once, few, many, or a class for clones that have expanded.

J gene: TRBJ1-6
CDR3 length: 15
clone size: few
D gene: TRBD1
V gene: TRBV30
CDR3 DNA: TGTGCCTGGGGTACAGGGGGTTCGGTTTGGTCACCCCTCCACTTT
CDR3 protein: CAWGTGGSVWSPLHF

J gene: TRBJ1-6
CDR3 length: 15
clone size: NA
D gene: NA
V gene: TRBV29-1
CDR3 DNA: TGCAGCGTTAGGGACGTCGCCAACGCCAATTCACCCCTCCACTTT
CDR3 protein: CSVRDVANANSPLHF

J gene: TRBJ2-6
CDR3 length: 18
clone size: NA
D gene: NA
V gene: TRBV5-1
CDR3 DNA: TGCGCCAGCAGCCCAACCACCGACAGGAGCTCTGGGGCCAACGTCCTGACTTTC
CDR3 protein: CASSPTTDRSSGANVLTF

J gene: TRBJ2-6
CDR3 length: 17
clone size: NA
D gene: TRBD1
V gene: TRBV6-1
CDR3 DNA: TGTGCCAGCAGTGAAGTGGGACAGAGAGCTGGGGCCAACGTCCTGACTTTC
CDR3 protein: CASSEVGQRAGANVLTF

J gene: TRBJ2-1
CDR3 length: 15
clone size: NA
D gene: NA
V gene: TRBV9
CDR3 DNA: TGTGCCAGCAGCGAAGGAGAGGGGTCCTACAATGAGCAGTTCTTC
CDR3 protein: CASSEGEGSYNEQFF

J gene: TRBJ2-7
CDR3 length: 16
clone size: NA
D gene: TRBD2
V gene: TRBV5-1
CDR3 DNA: TGCGCCAGCAGCCCGCCAACTAGCGGGTCTGTGGACGAGCAGTACTTC
CDR3 protein: CASSPPTSGSVDEQYF

J gene: TRBJ2-7
CDR3 length: 12
clone size: NA
D gene: NA
V gene: TRBV11-2
CDR3 DNA: TGTGCCAGCAGCCGACGAAATTACGAGCAGTACTTC
CDR3 protein: CASSRRNYEQYF

J gene: TRBJ2-1
CDR3 length: 16
clone size: once
D gene: NA
V gene: TRBV3-1/TRBV3-2
CDR3 DNA: TGTGCCAGCAGCCAACAATCCCCCTACTCCTACAATGAGCAGTTCTTC
CDR3 protein: CASSQQSPYSYNEQFF

J gene: TRBJ2-7
CDR3 length: 15
clone size: few
D gene: TRBD2
V gene: TRBV25-1
CDR3 DNA: TGTGCCAGCAGTGGACCCGAGCGGGGGTACTACGAGCAGTACTTC
CDR3 protein: CASSGPERGYYEQYF

J gene: TRBJ2-7
CDR3 length: 15
clone size: NA
D gene: TRBD1
V gene: TRBV5-1
CDR3 DNA: TGCGCCAGCATCGACGGACAGGGGGAAACCTACGAGCAGTACTTC
CDR3 protein: CASIDGQGETYEQYF

J gene: TRBJ2-5
CDR3 length: 16
clone size: NA
D gene: TRBD1
V gene: TRBV10-1
CDR3 DNA: TGCGCCAGCAGTGAGTCTTTGACAGGGGGCCAAGAGACCCAGTACTTC
CDR3 protein: CASSESLTGGQETQYF

J gene: TRBJ1-2
CDR3 length: 15
clone size: NA
D gene: TRBD1
V gene: TRBV30
CDR3 DNA: TGTGCCTGGAGTGTACTGGGACAGGGGGCCTATGGCTACACCTTC
CDR3 protein: CAWSVLGQGAYGYTF

J gene: TRBJ2-1
CDR3 length: 19
clone size: NA
D gene: NA
V gene: TRBV27
CDR3 DNA: TGTGCCAGCAGTTCTTTAGGGGACCGTGAGGGAAGGGCCTACAATGAGCAGTTCTTC
CDR3 protein: CASSSLGDREGRAYNEQFF

J gene: TRBJ1-1
CDR3 length: 11
clone size: NA
D gene: NA
V gene: TRBV20-1
CDR3 DNA: TGCAGTGCTAGAGATTACGGACGAGCTTTCTTT
CDR3 protein: CSARDYGRAFF

J gene: TRBJ1-2
CDR3 length: 17
clone size: few
D gene: NA
V gene: TRBV10-3
CDR3 DNA: TGTGCCATCAGTGAGCCGGGGGGCCTAGACAATTCGGGGGGCTACACCTTC
CDR3 protein: CAISEPGGLDNSGGYTF

J gene: TRBJ1-2
CDR3 length: 15
clone size: NA
D gene: TRBD1
V gene: TRBV6-4
CDR3 DNA: TGTGCCAGCAGTAGGGACAGTCTCTCCAACTATGGCTACACCTTC
CDR3 protein: CASSRDSLSNYGYTF

J gene: TRBJ1-2
CDR3 length: 15
clone size: few
D gene: NA
V gene: TRBV6-5
CDR3 DNA: TGTGCCAGCAGTTACTCAGGGTTTAATTCGGGTGGCTACACCTTC
CDR3 protein: CASSYSGFNSGGYTF

J gene: TRBJ1-1
CDR3 length: 11
clone size: NA
D gene: NA
V gene: TRBV13
CDR3 DNA: TGTGCCAGCAGCCTCCGGCATGAAGCTTTCTTT
CDR3 protein: CASSLRHEAFF

J gene: TRBJ1-6
CDR3 length: 15
clone size: NA
D gene: NA
V gene: TRBV7-9
CDR3 DNA: TGTGCCAGCGGTACACAGGGAACCTATAATTCACCCCTCCACTTT
CDR3 protein: CASGTQGTYNSPLHF

J gene: TRBJ2-1
CDR3 length: 14
clone size: NA
D gene: NA
V gene: TRBV5-5
CDR3 DNA: TGTGCCAGCAGCCCTTTGGGTTCCTACAATGAGCAGTTCTTC
CDR3 protein: CASSPLGSYNEQFF

J gene: TRBJ1-2
CDR3 length: 13
clone size: NA
D gene: NA
V gene: TRBV5-8
CDR3 DNA: TGTGCCAGCAGCTTCCAACGGCACTATGGCTACACCTTC
CDR3 protein: CASSFQRHYGYTF

J gene: TRBJ2-1
CDR3 length: 14
clone size: NA
D gene: NA
V gene: TRBV6-5
CDR3 DNA: TGTGCCAGCAGGCTGCAAGCGGCTTCCAATGAGCAGTTCTTC
CDR3 protein: CASRLQAASNEQFF

J gene: TRBJ1-4
CDR3 length: 16
clone size: NA
D gene: TRBD1
V gene: TRBV18
CDR3 DNA: TGTGCCAGCTCTCTCAACAGGGGCAGGGCTAATGAAAAACTGTTTTTT
CDR3 protein: CASSLNRGRANEKLFF

J gene: TRBJ1-5
CDR3 length: 13
clone size: few
D gene: TRBD1
V gene: TRBV6-5
CDR3 DNA: TGTGCCACTGCGACAGGGCAAGATCAGCCCCAGCATTTT
CDR3 protein: CATATGQDQPQHF

J gene: TRBJ1-5
CDR3 length: 13
clone size: NA
D gene: NA
V gene: TRBV7-2
CDR3 DNA: TGTGCCAGCAGCTGGGGAGGCGTTCAGCCCCAGCATTTT
CDR3 protein: CASSWGGVQPQHF

J gene: TRBJ1-1
CDR3 length: 11
clone size: NA
D gene: NA
V gene: TRBV2
CDR3 DNA: TGTGCCAGCAGTTGGGTATATGAAGCTTTCTTT
CDR3 protein: CASSWVYEAFF

J gene: TRBJ1-5
CDR3 length: 12
clone size: few
D gene: NA
V gene: TRBV10-3
CDR3 DNA: TGTGCCATCAGCGATAGCAATCAGCCCCAGCATTTT
CDR3 protein: CAISDSNQPQHF

J gene: TRBJ2-1
CDR3 length: 14
clone size: few
D gene: NA
V gene: TRBV6-5
CDR3 DNA: TGTGCCGCAAAGGCGGGCAGGGGAGGGGATGAGCAGTTCTTC
CDR3 protein: CAAKAGRGGDEQFF

J gene: TRBJ1-1
CDR3 length: 15
clone size: NA
D gene: NA
V gene: TRBV18
CDR3 DNA: TGTGCCAGCTCACCCCAGGACCTACTGAACACTGAAGCTTTCTTT
CDR3 protein: CASSPQDLLNTEAFF

J gene: TRBJ2-7
CDR3 length: 16
clone size: NA
D gene: TRBD2
V gene: TRBV5-1
CDR3 DNA: TGCGCCAGCAGCCTCGGGACTAGCGGGGGGTCCTACGAGCAGTACTTC
CDR3 protein: CASSLGTSGGSYEQYF

J gene: TRBJ2-5
CDR3 length: 15
clone size: NA
D gene: NA
V gene: TRBV27
CDR3 DNA: TGTGCCAGCGCGTGGGAGAGATCATACCAAGAGACCCAGTACTTC
CDR3 protein: CASAWERSYQETQYF